A selection of T cell receptor beta chains follows, all from one sample in a study of OX40 agonist ivuxolimab in advanced cancers. This table comes from immunoSEQ multiplex PCR, and its TCRdb copy is limited to in-frame clones, with some not included. This table holds some 77,000 clones, around 83% found once. The source was CD4+ or CD8+ T cells sorted from blood, collected in a trial of the OX40 agonist ivuxolimab. These receptor sequences come from an adult with an advanced solid tumor such as melanoma, head and neck, liver or kidney cancer. Both conserved end residues are part of each CDR3. D genes are given only for firm matches. Clone size, where shown, is once, few, many, or a class for clones that have expanded.

j_call clone_size v_call d_call cdr3_nt cdr3_aa
TRBJ2-7 . TRBV19 . TGTGCCAGTAGTATTATAGGGGACTCCTACGAGCAGTACTTC CASSIIGDSYEQYF
TRBJ1-6 . TRBV6-4 . TGTGCCAGCAGTGATTACTCCTATAATTCACCCCTCCACTTT CASSDYSYNSPLHF
TRBJ1-6 . TRBV15 . TGTGCCACCAGCAGAGAAGGTCCTGGGGGCGTCTATAATTCACCCCTCCACTTT CATSREGPGGVYNSPLHF
TRBJ1-3 . TRBV28 TRBD1 TGTGCAATAAGTCAGGGGGCTGGAAACACCATATATTTT CAISQGAGNTIYF
TRBJ2-7 . TRBV7-6 TRBD2 TGTGCCAGCAGCGCCAAACTAGCGGGAGTTTCCCACGAGCAGTACTTC CASSAKLAGVSHEQYF
TRBJ2-1 . TRBV13 TRBD2 TGTGCCAGCAGCTTAGGTCTCCTGGGGGGGAATGAGCAGTTCTTC CASSLGLLGGNEQFF
TRBJ1-6 . TRBV30 . TGTGCCTGGGCCGGGGAGGGTGGGGATAATTCACCCCTCCACTTT CAWAGEGGDNSPLHF
TRBJ1-1 once TRBV5-1 . TGCGCCAGCAGCTTTTCCCCTTGGCAGGGTGGGGAAGCTTTCTTT CASSFSPWQGGEAFF
TRBJ1-1 few TRBV5-1 . TGCGCCAGCAGCTCCGATACGGGTGAAGCTTTCTTT CASSSDTGEAFF
TRBJ2-2 . TRBV2 . TGTGCCAGCAGTGATGGCGGATACACCGGGGAGCTGTTTTTT CASSDGGYTGELFF
TRBJ1-1 few TRBV28 . TGTGCCAGCAGTTATCCTCCAGGGGCCTTGAACACTGAAGCTTTCTTT CASSYPPGALNTEAFF
TRBJ1-6 . TRBV7-8 . TGTGCCAGCAGCCACCAGACAGGTGGAGAATCACCCCTCCACTTT CASSHQTGGESPLHF
TRBJ2-3 once TRBV7-6 . TGTGCCAGCAGCTTAGGGTCCCCGCGAAGGGTGGATACGCAGTATTTT CASSLGSPRRVDTQYF
TRBJ2-5 . TRBV6-5 . TGTGCCAGCAGGGGGGGTACAAAGACCCAGTACTTC CASRGGTKTQYF
TRBJ1-6 . TRBV18 . TGTGCCAGCTCACCTTCCACAGGGCCCAATTCACCCCTCCACTTT CASSPSTGPNSPLHF
TRBJ1-5 . TRBV7-3 . TGTGCCAGCAGCTTAGGGAAGCATTTT CASSLGKHF
TRBJ1-1 . TRBV5-1 . TGCGCCAGCAGCTTGGGGTGGAGGAACACTGAAGCTTTCTTT CASSLGWRNTEAFF
TRBJ1-5 . TRBV28 . TGTGCCAGCAGTCCCGGGACCAATCATCAGCCCCAGCATTTT CASSPGTNHQPQHF
TRBJ2-1 . TRBV7-3 . TGCGCCAGCAGTCCCATAGGCTTTCACAATGAGCAGTTCTTC CASSPIGFHNEQFF
TRBJ2-2 . TRBV4-1 . TGCGCCAGCAGCCAAGAGGGCAGCTACACCGGGGAGCTGTTTTTT CASSQEGSYTGELFF
TRBJ2-2 few TRBV2 . TGTGCCAGCAGTGATAGGCGGGGGCCCATTACCGGGGAGCTGTTTTTT CASSDRRGPITGELFF
TRBJ2-1 . TRBV9 TRBD2 TGTGCCAGCAGCGTAGGACTAGCCGTATCCTACAATGAGCAGTTCTTC CASSVGLAVSYNEQFF
TRBJ1-6 . TRBV6-5 . TGTGCCAGCAGTTATGGTGGGTCACCCCTCCACTTT CASSYGGSPLHF
TRBJ1-1 . TRBV5-1 . TGCGCCAGCAGCTTAATGCCGGGGGGGCTAAACACTGAAGCTTTCTTT CASSLMPGGLNTEAFF
TRBJ1-1 few TRBV5-4 . TGTGCCAGCAGCCAGGGGCTTTTGGCTGAAGCTTTCTTT CASSQGLLAEAFF
TRBJ1-5 once TRBV7-3 . TGTGCCAGCAGATGCGGCAGGGAGGGTATATATAGCAATCAGCCCCAGCATTTT CASRCGREGIYSNQPQHF
TRBJ1-5 . TRBV9 . TGTGCCAGCAGCCCTAATACAGGGTTTGAGTCCCAGCATTTT CASSPNTGFESQHF
TRBJ1-1 . TRBV5-1 . TGCGCCAGCAGCTCGCAAAGGGCTGCGGACACTGAAGCTTTCTTT CASSSQRAADTEAFF
TRBJ1-2 . TRBV7-9 . TGTGCCAGCATTAGCCGGGGCACCAACTATGGCTACACCTTC CASISRGTNYGYTF
TRBJ2-1 . TRBV5-4 . TGTGCCAGCAGCACTCGACAGGCCTTATTAGAGCAGTTCTTC CASSTRQALLEQFF
TRBJ2-3 . TRBV6-5 TRBD1 TGTGCCAGCAGTCTGACAGGGGTCAACACAGATACGCAGTATTTT CASSLTGVNTDTQYF
TRBJ2-1 . TRBV10-1 TRBD2 TGCGCCAGCAGCTCGACTAGCGGGAGTTTCTACAATGAGCAGTTCTTC CASSSTSGSFYNEQFF
TRBJ1-5 . TRBV7-9 . TGTGCCAGCAGCTTAGACCGCGGGAATCAGCCCCAGCATTTT CASSLDRGNQPQHF
TRBJ2-3 . TRBV11-2 TRBD2 TGTGCCAGCAGCTTAGGGGCGGGAGGCACAGATACGCAGTATTTT CASSLGAGGTDTQYF
TRBJ1-5 few TRBV18 TRBD1 TGTGCCAGCTCACAACAGGGGCTTGGCAATCAGCCCCAGCATTTT CASSQQGLGNQPQHF
TRBJ2-7 . TRBV14 . TGTGCCAGCAGCCAAGAATCCCTGAGCTCCTACGAGCAGTACTTC CASSQESLSSYEQYF